This T cell receptor beta chain was sequenced in a study of blood T cell repertoires in COVID-19. Sequenced by immunoSEQ multiplex PCR; TCRdb stores in-frame clones only, minus some. The table shows roughly 200,000 clones, with roughly four fifths occurring only once. CDR3 length: 13 residues. Germline-derived CDR1 and CDR2 are SGHDT and YYEEEE. With respect to this clone: Germline is not matched at one junction end, which may reflect a read error.

Sequenced material: PBMCs or T cells enriched from blood (not recorded which). The clonotype originates from a man aged 40-50 years who had recovered from COVID-19. The chain combines TRBV5-6 with TRBJ2-1; no firm D call. The DNA of the CDR3 is TGTGCCAGCAGTTTGGGTCTGACTAATGAGCAGTTCTTC. It is translated as CASSLGLTNEQFF.